This T cell receptor beta chain was recovered during a study of blood T cell repertoires in COVID-19. V lost 1 base to trimming and J lost 12 bases, with 12 bases between them. This CDR3 region has 12 residues. CDR1 SGHTA and CDR2 FQGNSA come from the germline V gene. Some clones are missing from TCRdb's copy, which holds only in-frame ones; the method was immunoSEQ multiplex PCR. The repertoire holds about 70,000 clones, roughly four fifths seen once, with 25% to 30% in the top ten. Sequences were obtained from peripheral blood. The chain recombines TRBV7-2 with TRBJ1-1; D is uncertain. The sequence derives from a woman of 80 years or more with active or convalescent COVID-19. The CDR3 is CASSLDRGITFF. Here the CDR3 DNA reads TGTGCCAGCAGCTTAGATCGGGGTATAACTTTCTTT.